These T cell receptor beta chains were read from a single sample in a study of cytotoxic CD8 clonotypes in ibrutinib-treated CLL. Libraries were prepared by immunoSEQ multiplex PCR; TCRdb keeps only in-frame clonotypes and omits some of them. The repertoire holds roughly 110,000 clones, with approximately 58% as singletons. The sequencing used PBMCs, collected after 24 months of ibrutinib treatment. The receptor source for this set is a human donor with chronic lymphocytic leukemia. Both conserved end residues are trimmed from each CDR3. Some rows have no size entry. The others give once, few or many, or a class for an expanded clone.

V gene	clone size	J gene	CDR3 protein
TRBV18	few	TRBJ2-1	ASSLGPDNEQF
TRBV5-1	few	TRBJ2-7	ASSLGGVIEQY
TRBV9	few	TRBJ2-7	ASSASLSYEQY
TRBV15	.	TRBJ1-1	ATSRGTENTEAF
TRBV6-1	.	TRBJ2-1	ASSEGDRLAGVNEQF
TRBV7-3	.	TRBJ2-1	ASSLTGIAYNEQF
TRBV5-6	.	TRBJ2-7	ASSLVPRQGAVEQY
TRBV4-3	.	TRBJ2-3	ASSQGRTSGGGDTQY
TRBV25-1	.	TRBJ1-1	ASTQAGRGNLNTEAF
TRBV29-1	.	TRBJ2-7	SVVGLAASYEQY
TRBV27	.	TRBJ2-7	ASSLYGGPYEQY
TRBV7-9	.	TRBJ1-5	ASSRGPGSNQPQH
TRBV9	.	TRBJ2-7	ASSATSGGHSYEQY
TRBV6-5	.	TRBJ1-5	ASSRGSDSNQPQH
TRBV29-1	.	TRBJ1-5	SVASGTENQPQH
TRBV10-3	.	TRBJ2-1	AIGAGALNEQF
TRBV10-2	many	TRBJ2-1	ASGDWGKDEQF
TRBV7-2	once	TRBJ1-4	ASSLGTGRANEKLF
TRBV5-6	.	TRBJ2-2	ASSLGRAGANTGELF